The 19 T cell receptor beta chains below all came from one sample that was sequenced in a study of regulatory T cells in long-lasting Graves disease. As to time point: persistent/refractory GD, antithyroid drugs over 5 years with positive TRAb. The TCR library was made from RNA extracted from PBMCs. Arm-PCR of CDR3 regions and iRepertoire HTBI primers were used to build TCR beta libraries. TCRdb processed the multiplex PCR reads anew with MiXCR; each CDR3 protein has one entry. The sample holds 300,000 to 350,000 distinct CDR3 sequences, roughly a fifth seen once. The source material was peripheral blood mononuclear cells (PBMCs), sampled when the disease was refractory, from a patient treated with antithyroid drugs. These receptors came from a female donor with Graves disease.

This chain joins TRBV4-3 and TRBJ2-7; 10 positions agree with TRBD1. This CDR3 has 16 residues. J lost 0 bases, V lost 0 bases, and 2 bases had no gene match. CDR1 LGHNA and CDR2 YSLEER come from the germline V gene. The CDR3 DNA reads TGCGCCAGCAGCCAAGAACGGACAGGGGGCTCCTACGAGCAGTACTTC. Encoded protein: CASSQERTGGSYEQYF.

At least ten counts were recorded for this clonotype. J is TRBJ2-5 and V is TRBV24-1, with D maybe TRBD2 (6 bases). Per the germline V gene, CDR1 is KGHDR and CDR2 is SFDVKD. This CDR3 contains 15 residues. V lost 4 bases and J lost 1, with 12 bases in between. The CDR3 coding sequence is TGTGCCACCAGTGACCCCGGGAGCCTCCAAGAGACCCAGTACTTC. It translates to CATSDPGSLQETQYF.

About this clonotype itself: A much larger clone differs from this one at a single base, so this may be a read error. The rearrangement links TRBV11-2 to TRBJ1-1; D gene unclear. The germline gives CDR1 SGHAT, CDR2 FQNNGV. V was pared by 7 bases and J by 6 bases, with 15 bases between. This CDR3 is 13 amino acids long. The CDR3, as DNA: TGTGCCAGCACCCCCCTATGGGCACCTGAAGCTTTCTTT. Translating gives CASTPLWAPEAFF.

This clonotype has ten or more counts. This chain connects TRBV6-1 to TRBJ1-4; D unclear. This CDR3 has 18 residues. Germline V CDR1 and CDR2: MNHNS, SASEGT. The ends were cut back, 5 bases at V and 11 bases at J, with 30 bases in the middle. CDR3 protein: CASSTGGSGRSGEGKLFF. CDR3 DNA sequence: TGTGCCAGCAGTACGGGAGGTTCTGGAAGAAGTGGGGAAGGGAAACTGTTTTTT.

This clonotype was picked up a small number of times. The chain joins TRBV9 to TRBJ2-2; the match to TRBD1 covers 8 bases. The J segment lost 5 bases and the V segment lost 3 bases, leaving 9 bases of the junction unmatched. The CDR3 covers 16 residues. The germline V gene has CDR1 SGDLS and CDR2 YYNGEE. The CDR3 spells CASSDDRGGGTGELFF. The CDR3 DNA reads TGTGCCAGCAGCGACGACAGGGGCGGCGGGACCGGGGAGCTGTTTTTT.

In this sample, this clonotype turned up many times. The chain uses TRBV6-1 and TRBJ1-5; tentative D call: TRBD1 (5 bases). Trimming removed 5 bases from V and 4 bases from J, with 15 bases in between. CDR1 is MNHNS, CDR2 SASEGT, per germline. The CDR3 extends over 15 amino acids. CDR3 protein: CASSRLGTGNQPQHF. In DNA, the CDR3 is TGTGCCAGCAGTCGGCTGGGGACGGGAAATCAGCCCCAGCATTTT.

This clonotype was seen only a few times. A junction boundary mismatches the germline segment, possibly from a read error. The V and J genes are TRBV7-2 and TRBJ1-2, with 7 bases that match TRBD1. Germline values: CDR1 SGHTA, CDR2 FQGNSA. CDR3 size: 15 residues. The CDR3 nucleotides are TGTGCCAGCAGCACCACCCGGGACAGTCCGAGTGGCTACATCTTC. Translating gives CASSTTRDSPSGYIF. Drawing the rest from reference TRBV7-2 and TRBJ1-2, the complete variable domain is GAGVSQSPSNKVTEKGKDVELRCDPISGHTALYWYRQSLGQGLEFLIYFQGNSAPDKSGLPSDRFSAERTGGSVSTLTIQRTQQEDSAVYLCASSTTRDSPSGYIFGSGTRLTVV.

The gene calls are TRBV9 and TRBJ1-1, with D maybe TRBD1 (5 bases). The CDR3 length is 15 residues. Trimming removed 0 bases at V and 6 bases at J, with 15 bases between. CDR1 is SGDLS, CDR2 YYNGEE, per germline. CDR3 protein: CASSVVPGPLAEAFF. DNA of the CDR3: TGTGCCAGCAGCGTAGTGCCAGGGCCTCTAGCTGAAGCTTTCTTT.

V and J are TRBV6-2 or TRBV6-3 and TRBJ1-1; D ambiguous. This CDR3 is 13 amino acids long. CDR1 MNHEY and CDR2 SVGEGT come from the germline V gene. The V end lost 2 bases, the J end lost 4 bases, and 8 bases lay between the germline ends. The CDR3 region has the DNA TGTGCCAGCAGTTACCGTGTTGGCACTGAAGCTTTCTTT. Residues: CASSYRVGTEAFF.

The J gene is TRBJ2-1, the V gene TRBV15; 11 bases align to TRBD1. This CDR3 has 17 residues. With 0 bases clipped from V and 10 bases from J, the junction kept 11 bases outside the gene matches. The germline V gene has CDR1 LNHNV and CDR2 YYDKDF (reference sequence). CDR3 protein: CATSRDRWTGGPSEQFF. The DNA for the CDR3 is TGTGCCACCAGCAGAGATAGGTGGACAGGGGGCCCGAGCGAGCAGTTCTTC.

This clonotype has at least ten counts. The chain couples TRBV28 to TRBJ2-7; TRBD1 matches 10 bases. V was clipped by 7 bases and J by 6 bases; unmatched bases: 9. CDR3 size: 14 residues. Germline V lookup: CDR1 MDHEN, CDR2 SYDVKM. For the CDR3, the DNA is TGTGCCAGCATTCCGGGACAGGGGACGAGCGAGCAGTACTTC. Encoded protein: CASIPGQGTSEQYF.

There are many counts of this clonotype. The V gene is TRBV7-2, the J gene TRBJ1-5; D not certain. The germline V gene has CDR1 SGHTA and CDR2 FQGNSA. V shed 3 bases and J shed 7 bases, with 10 bases lying between them. The CDR3 is 13 residues long. In DNA, the CDR3 is TGTGCCAGCAGCTTTGATGGTGGGCAGCCCCAGCATTTT. This codes for CASSFDGGQPQHF.

This chain connects TRBV9 to TRBJ2-2, with D possibly matching TRBD1 (5 bases). CDR1 SGDLS and CDR2 YYNGEE come from the germline V gene. Trimming stripped 0 bases from V and 3 bases from J, with 9 bases between. The CDR3 is 15 residues long. The CDR3: CASSVGRGDTGELFF. In DNA, the CDR3 is TGTGCCAGCAGCGTAGGAAGGGGTGACACCGGGGAGCTGTTTTTT.

This clonotype was counted a few times. This chain connects TRBV29-1 to TRBJ1-1, with a possible D match to TRBD1 (5 bases). This CDR3 comprises 14 residues. Germline lookup yields CDR1 SQVTM and CDR2 ANQGSEA. Deletions cut 8 bases from V and 5 bases from J, with 21 bases between. The CDR3 protein is CSTFRGGVGTEAFF. The CDR3 DNA reads TGCAGCACCTTCCGTGGGGGAGTCGGGACTGAAGCTTTCTTT.

This clonotype was picked up many times. The chain couples TRBV6-5 to TRBJ1-4; D call uncertain. Trimming removed 1 base at V and 8 bases at J, with 11 bases between. CDR1 and CDR2 from the germline V gene are MNHEY and SVGAGI. The CDR3 extends over 14 amino acids. The DNA for the CDR3 is TGTGCCAGCAGTTACTTGGGGATAGAAGAAAAACTGTTTTTT. It specifies CASSYLGIEEKLFF.

This clonotype has only a few counts. V and J are TRBV10-2 and TRBJ1-2; maybe TRBD1 (6 bases). This CDR3 spans 14 amino acids. Germline V gene lookup returns CDR1 WSHSY and CDR2 SAAADI. Between the trimmed V and J ends, which lost 0 bases and 8 bases, there was a span of 13 bases. This CDR3 is CASSESLRGGGYTF. DNA of the CDR3: TGCGCCAGCAGTGAGTCGTTAAGAGGGGGGGGCTACACCTTC.

This clonotype was recorded at least ten times. V is TRBV20-1 and J is TRBJ1-6; the D is unclear. The CDR3 contains 15 residues. CDR1 DFQATT and CDR2 SNEGSKA come from the germline V gene (reference sequence). V dropped 1 base and J dropped 0 bases, with 7 bases sitting between them. The CDR3 DNA sequence: TGCAGTGCTAGAGGGGGTAGCTCCTATAATTCACCCCTCCACTTT. This encodes CSARGGSSYNSPLHF.

This chain links TRBV18 with TRBJ1-3; no definite D call. From germline, CDR1 is KGHSH and CDR2 LQKENI. V lost 5 bases, J lost 7 bases, and 12 bases lay in between. There are 13 residues in the CDR3. The DNA of the CDR3 is TGTGCCAGCTCATCCCGGGAGAAGAACACCATATATTTT. As protein: CASSSREKNTIYF.

J is TRBJ2-1 and V is TRBV10-3; TRBD2 agrees at 9 bases. The CDR3 consists of 15 residues. Germline values: CDR1 ENHRY, CDR2 SYGVKD. The V and J ends lost 4 bases and 3 bases, in that order; junction bases with no gene match: 4. The CDR3 sequence: CAISGASGNYNEQFF. The CDR3 bases are TGTGCCATCAGTGGGGCTAGCGGGAACTACAATGAGCAGTTCTTC.